The next 8 T cell receptor beta chains were all read from a single sample in a study of T-cell memory formation after mild COVID-19 (dated by TCRdb to the early 2020s). Library construction relied on 5' RACE. Sequencing relied on an Illumina NovaSeq 6000. The public reads were reprocessed in TCRdb via fastp at Q25 and MiXCR, keeping in-frame beta chains. Every entry covers one CDR3 protein and lists the most common genes and DNA from its rows. The sample table lists tens of thousands of distinct CDR3 sequences, roughly 12% of them with a count of one. The ten largest account for 35% to 50% of the sample. Sequenced input: PBMCs or a T cell subset sorted from them (not recorded which). The receptors here all came from a man between 18 and 35 years old who had mild COVID-19 (a few samples of this study predate the infection). The sample titles of this study are shuffled in the database, so cell type and time point are left out; the donor was told from shared clones.

This chain uses TRBV29-1 with TRBJ2-1, with D unclear. The ends were cut back, 6 bases at V and 3 bases at J, with 9 bases in the middle. CDR3 length equals 12 residues. Germline CDR1 SQVTM, CDR2 ANQGSEA. In DNA, the CDR3 is TGCAGCGTGACGTCGATCTACAATGAGCAGTTCTTC. The encoded protein is CSVTSIYNEQFF.

This chain joins TRBV20-1 and TRBJ1-5; tentatively, D is TRBD1 (6 bases). The germline gives CDR1 DFQATT, CDR2 SNEGSKA (reference sequence). The V end was cut by 6 bases, the J end by 0 bases, with 12 bases between. The CDR3 runs 14 residues. Here the CDR3 reads CSAAGADSNQPQHF. The CDR3 DNA is TGCAGTGCAGCAGGGGCGGATAGCAATCAGCCCCAGCATTTT.

The rearrangement links TRBV4-3 to TRBJ2-2, with 9 bases fitting TRBD1. After removal of 4 bases from V and 1 base from J, the junction contained 7 bases not matched to a gene. The CDR3 is made up of 17 amino acids. CDR1 is LGHNA, CDR2 YSLEER, per germline. CDR3: CASSRDWTGVNTGELFF. In DNA form, the CDR3 reads TGCGCCAGCAGCCGAGATTGGACAGGGGTGAACACCGGGGAGCTGTTTTTT.

This clonotype was found many times. The chain recombines TRBV20-1 with TRBJ2-5, with no clear D. CDR1 DFQATT and CDR2 SNEGSKA come from the germline V gene (reference sequence). This CDR3 has 11 amino acids. Trimming pared 3 bases from V and 5 bases from J, leaving 7 bases between. CDR3 loop: CSASHLETQYF. DNA for the CDR3: TGCAGTGCTAGCCACTTGGAGACCCAGTACTTC.

The V gene is TRBV4-3, the J gene TRBJ2-2; D might be TRBD1 (6 bases). The V end was cut by 0 bases, the J end by 4 bases, with 12 bases between. CDR3 length: 16 amino acids. CDR1 is LGHNA, CDR2 YSLEER, per germline. CDR3 coding DNA: TGCGCCAGCAGCCAAGAATTGTACAGGGCCACCGGGGAGCTGTTTTTT. As protein: CASSQELYRATGELFF.

This clonotype is termed hyperexpanded. The chain joins TRBV9 to TRBJ2-3; D may be TRBD2 (5 bases). This CDR3 has 15 residues. Germline V gene data show CDR1 as SGDLS and CDR2 as YYNGEE. The germline V and J ends were trimmed by 7 bases and 3 bases, with 18 bases remaining between them. The CDR3 DNA follows: TGTGCCAGCTCCTCCTCGGGTAGCGCGACAGATACGCAGTATTTT. It is translated as CASSSSGSATDTQYF.

The chain is built from TRBV6-1 and TRBJ1-5, with D perhaps TRBD1 (5 bases). CDR1 MNHNS and CDR2 SASEGT come from the germline V gene. The CDR3 is made up of 16 amino acids. V was shortened by 2 bases and J by 2 bases, with 13 bases between the two germline ends. The CDR3 DNA follows: TGTGCCAGCAGTGAAAGCGCAGGGTGGGGCAATCAGCCCCAGCATTTT. It encodes CASSESAGWGNQPQHF.

In its sample, this clonotype was seen a few times. The chain uses TRBV12-3 or TRBV12-4 and TRBJ1-6, with D perhaps TRBD1 (5 bases). CDR3 length: 13 amino acids. The V end lost 5 bases, the J end lost 12 bases, and 14 bases lay between the germline ends. Here the CDR3 DNA reads TGTGCCAGCAGTCCGGGGGACCCCGGACCCCTCCACTTT. Protein: CASSPGDPGPLHF.